These 30 T cell receptor beta chains share one sample of origin, sequenced in a study of shared clonotypes between healthy human individuals. Naivety among CD8 cells was defined by CD45RO negativity and positive CCR7 selection, thereby excluding terminally differentiated effector memory CD45RA+ cells. Clones were read by immunoSEQ multiplex PCR, and TCRdb kept only the in-frame ones, dropping some. This table has some 2.1 million clones, over 85% appearing once. Sequencing used naive CD8+ T cells sorted from blood. These TCRs come from a man between 18 and 35 years old in good health.

As DNA, the CDR3 is TGTGCCAGCGGACGTCTACGGGGGATTGCAAACTATGGCTACACCTTC. The encoded protein is CASGRLRGIANYGYTF. The chain recombines TRBV7-9 with TRBJ1-2; tentatively, D is TRBD1 (5 bases). This CDR3 region has 16 residues. CDR1 and CDR2 (germline): SEHNR, FQNEAQ (reference sequence). The V end lost 8 bases, the J end lost 2 bases, and 21 bases lay between the germline ends. Full variable domain (rest looked up from reference TRBV7-9 and TRBJ1-2): DTGVSQNPRHKITKRGQNVTFRCDPISEHNRLYWYRQTLGQGPEFLTYFQNEAQLEKSRLLSDRFSAERPKGSFSTLEIQRTEQGDSAMYLCASGRLRGIANYGYTFGSGTRLTVV.

On this clone: The identical CDR3 is also encoded by other nucleotide sequences in the sample. The rearrangement links TRBV27 to TRBJ1-2; D uncertain. Trimming removed 5 bases at V and 1 base at J, with 8 bases between. Germline V CDR1 and CDR2: MNHEY, SMNVEV (reference sequence). This CDR3 is 13 amino acids long. The CDR3 DNA reads TGTGCCAGCAGTCCAGGTGGTAACTATGGCTACACCTTC. Amino acids: CASSPGGNYGYTF.

This chain's CDR3 is CASSPGQGGQPQHF. DNA of the CDR3: TGTGCCAGCAGCCCCGGACAGGGCGGCCAGCCCCAGCATTTT. The chain joins TRBV5-4 to TRBJ1-5; 8 nucleotides line up with TRBD1. This CDR3 spans 14 amino acids. Looked up from germline, CDR1 is SGHNT and CDR2 is YYREEE (reference sequence). With 4 bases clipped from V and 7 bases from J, the junction kept 7 bases outside the gene matches.

The chain recombines TRBV7-2 with TRBJ1-4; the match to TRBD1 covers 7 bases. V shed 3 bases, J shed 4 bases, and the junction held 5 bases outside the gene matches. Germline-derived CDR1 and CDR2 are SGHTA and FQGNSA. The CDR3 sequence is 15 residues long. The CDR3 region has the DNA TGTGCCAGCAGCTTGCCACAGGGGAATAATGAAAAACTGTTTTTT. It encodes CASSLPQGNNEKLFF.

J is TRBJ2-1 and V is TRBV15; 10 bases match TRBD2. Germline values: CDR1 LNHNV, CDR2 YYDKDF (reference sequence). V dropped 5 bases and J dropped 2; count of bases not matched to a gene: 6. This CDR3 is built from 16 residues. The DNA of the CDR3 is TGTGCCACCAGCGGCCCGGGACTAGCGCCCTACAATGAGCAGTTCTTC. Its protein product is CATSGPGLAPYNEQFF.

On this clone: Other nucleotide sequences in the sample specify the same CDR3. The rearrangement uses TRBV11-2 and TRBJ2-3; 8 bases are a match to TRBD2. Germline lookup yields CDR1 SGHAT and CDR2 FQNNGV. Trimming took 3 bases from V and 2 from J; bases not matched to a gene: 4. The CDR3 extends over 15 amino acids. This chain's CDR3 is CASSLAGGVTDTQYF. CDR3 DNA sequence: TGTGCCAGCAGCTTGGCCGGGGGGGTCACAGATACGCAGTATTTT.

The chain joins TRBV30 to TRBJ2-2; no reliable D call. With 8 bases removed from V and 1 base from J, the gap between germline ends came to 5 bases. Germline CDR1 is GTSNPN and CDR2 is SVGIG (reference sequence). The CDR3 is 11 residues long. The CDR3 DNA reads as TGTGCCGGCTGGAACACCGGGGAGCTGTTTTTT. Translation gives CAGWNTGELFF.

This clone has only one observation. This chain joins TRBV5-1 and TRBJ2-3; 7 bases line up with TRBD2. The trim removed 0 bases at V and 2 bases at J, leaving 3 bases unmatched. This CDR3 contains 15 residues. Per the germline V gene, CDR1 is SGHRS and CDR2 is YFSETQ. CDR3 DNA: TGCGCCAGCAGCTTGGGGCTAGCGGACACAGATACGCAGTATTTT. The encoded protein is CASSLGLADTDTQYF.

This chain links TRBV7-9 with TRBJ2-3; 11 bases align to TRBD2. Germline V lookup: CDR1 SEHNR, CDR2 FQNEAQ (reference sequence). The CDR3 runs to 15 residues. V lost 8 bases and J lost 3; bases outside the gene matches: 7. CDR3 region: CASGLAGGLTDTQYF. The DNA for the CDR3 is TGTGCCAGCGGGCTAGCGGGGGGATTGACAGATACGCAGTATTTT.

The rearrangement uses TRBV7-8 and TRBJ2-7, with D possibly TRBD2 on 5 matching bases. Trimming stripped 4 bases from V and 2 bases from J, with 9 bases between. This CDR3 has 13 amino acids. Germline-derived CDR1 and CDR2 are SGHVS and FQNEAQ. The CDR3 loop is CASSSSSTYEQYF. The DNA for the CDR3 is TGTGCCAGCAGCTCTAGCTCAACCTACGAGCAGTACTTC.

The V call is TRBV29-1, the J call TRBJ2-7, with D tentatively TRBD1 (7 bases). CDR3 length: 13 residues. V lost 7 bases to trimming and J lost 1 base, with 14 bases between them. Germline V gives CDR1 SQVTM, CDR2 ANQGSEA. The CDR3 sequence: CSAESGGSYEQYF. The CDR3 DNA is TGCAGCGCCGAGTCAGGGGGGTCCTACGAGCAGTACTTC.

In the case of this clone: Distinct nucleotide sequences in the sample also encode this CDR3. The V gene is TRBV7-8, the J gene TRBJ2-7; TRBD1 matches 7 bases. Germline CDR1 and CDR2: SGHVS and FQNEAQ. The J segment lost 0 bases and the V segment lost 1 base, leaving 3 bases of the junction unmatched. The CDR3 totals 15 residues. CDR3 bases: TGTGCCAGCAGCTTAGAGGGGGCCAGCTCCTACGAGCAGTACTTC. This sequence encodes CASSLEGASSYEQYF.

V is TRBV30 and J is TRBJ1-2, with 10 bases matching TRBD1. The CDR3 length is 15 residues. Germline V CDR1 and CDR2: GTSNPN, SVGIG (reference sequence). V gave up 8 bases and J gave up 4 bases; unmatched junction bases: 13. The CDR3 reads CAGPRGTGDFYGYTF. The CDR3 region has the DNA TGTGCCGGACCGAGGGGGACAGGGGATTTCTATGGCTACACCTTC.

The chain is built from TRBV27 and TRBJ1-5, with TRBD1 identical over 11 bases. Per the germline V gene, CDR1 is MNHEY and CDR2 is SMNVEV (reference sequence). The CDR3 sequence is 15 residues long. V lost 3 bases, J lost 6 bases, and 4 bases stayed unmatched. CDR3 DNA sequence: TGTGCCAGCAGTTTCGGACAGGGGGCGTTTCAGCCCCAGCATTTT. This translates into CASSFGQGAFQPQHF.

The chain carries TRBV19 and TRBJ1-5; D might be TRBD1 (5 bases). Germline V lookup: CDR1 LNHDA, CDR2 SQIVND (reference sequence). With 7 bases removed from V and 9 bases from J, the gap between germline ends came to 22 bases. The CDR3 loop spans 15 amino acids. CDR3 amino acids: CASIQAGYVVGPQHF. In DNA form, the CDR3 reads TGTGCCAGTATTCAGGCAGGGTACGTTGTAGGGCCCCAGCATTTT.

The count of this clone is one. The chain links TRBV4-1 to TRBJ2-2; tentative D call: TRBD2 (7 bases). Trimming left V 0 bases short and J 7 bases short, with 15 bases between. Germline V CDR1 and CDR2: MGHRA, YSYEKL. The CDR3 consists of 16 residues. The CDR3 nucleotides are TGCGCCAGCAGCCAAGATGAGGGGGAGGGAGGCGGGGAGCTGTTTTTT. It yields the protein CASSQDEGEGGGELFF.

The rearrangement links TRBV27 to TRBJ2-1; TRBD2 agrees at 9 bases. From germline, CDR1 is MNHEY and CDR2 SMNVEV (reference sequence). Trimming removed 4 bases from V and 9 bases from J; junction bases left unmatched: 10. This CDR3 has 15 residues. CDR3 nucleotides: TGTGCCAGCAGTTATCGCGGGAGGGCTGTCATTGAGCAGTTCTTC. Its translation: CASSYRGRAVIEQFF.

Only one count was recorded for this clone. The CDR3 region has the DNA TGCGCCAGCAGCCAAGTAGCTGGGAACACTGAAGCTTTCTTT. Its protein is CASSQVAGNTEAFF. This chain uses TRBV4-1 with TRBJ1-1; no firm D call. In germline, CDR1 is MGHRA, CDR2 YSYEKL. This CDR3 has 14 amino acids. With 1 base removed from V and 1 base from J, the gap between germline ends came to 7 bases.

The chain uses TRBV7-9 and TRBJ1-5; TRBD1 is a possible D gene (6 bases). Germline loops: CDR1 SEHNR, CDR2 FQNEAQ (reference sequence). The CDR3 is 15 amino acids. V lost 4 bases to trimming and J lost 3 bases, with 13 bases between them. The CDR3 DNA follows: TGTGCCAGCAGCTCCTCAGGGGAACCCAATCAGCCCCAGCATTTT. Its protein product is CASSSSGEPNQPQHF.

The CDR3 reads CASALGGSLYEQYF. CDR3 bases: TGTGCCAGTGCCCTCGGGGGATCACTGTACGAGCAGTACTTC. This rearrangement joins TRBV19 to TRBJ2-7, with D tentatively TRBD2 (6 bases). The CDR3 is 14 residues long. V lost 8 bases, J lost 4 bases, and 18 bases lay in between. Germline CDR1 and CDR2: LNHDA and SQIVND (reference sequence).

The V call is TRBV7-6, the J call TRBJ1-6; 8 positions agree with TRBD1. CDR1 SGHVS and CDR2 FNYEAQ come from the germline V gene. The V and J ends lost 5 bases and 7 bases, in that order; junction bases with no gene match: 10. CDR3 length: 16 amino acids. The CDR3 sequence is CASSPMAGGRNSPLHF. The CDR3 DNA reads as TGTGCCAGCAGCCCCATGGCAGGGGGCAGAAATTCACCCCTCCACTTT.

The V gene is TRBV4-1, the J gene TRBJ1-3, with D unresolved. Germline V gene data show CDR1 as MGHRA and CDR2 as YSYEKL. Trimming pared 0 bases from V and 2 bases from J, leaving 11 bases between. The CDR3 is 16 residues long. CDR3 nucleotides: TGCGCCAGCAGCCAAGATCCCACGGCTACTGGAAACACCATATATTTT. The encoded protein is CASSQDPTATGNTIYF.

This clone was found once. Mismatch with germline at one junction end may stem from a read error. The rearrangement uses TRBV6-1 and TRBJ2-2; D tentatively reads TRBD1 or TRBD2 (5 bases each). The CDR3 is made up of 14 amino acids. From germline, CDR1 is MNHNS and CDR2 SASEGT. CDR3 nucleotides: TGTGCCAGCAGTCCCGGGACGAACAGCGGGGAGCTGTTTTTT. This codes for CASSPGTNSGELFF.

The chain uses TRBV30 and TRBJ2-6; the match to TRBD1 covers 9 bases. CDR3 size: 20 residues. With 2 bases clipped from V and 1 base from J, the junction kept 15 bases outside the gene matches. Germline loops: CDR1 GTSNPN, CDR2 SVGIG (reference sequence). The CDR3 protein is CAWSPWGWDRDFSGANVLTF. The CDR3 DNA follows: TGTGCCTGGAGTCCTTGGGGGTGGGACAGGGATTTTTCTGGGGCCAACGTCCTGACTTTC.

This clone is a singleton in its sample. The V gene is TRBV5-4, the J gene TRBJ2-3, with TRBD2 matching 7 bases. V lost 0 bases to trimming and J lost 2 bases; unmatched junction nucleotides: 6. Germline assignment: CDR1 SGHNT and CDR2 YYREEE (reference sequence). This CDR3 is 16 amino acids long. The CDR3 region is CASSLDLAENTDTQYF. CDR3 in DNA: TGTGCCAGCAGCTTGGACCTAGCGGAAAACACAGATACGCAGTATTTT.

The chain is built from TRBV7-9 and TRBJ2-1, with D possibly being TRBD2 (6 bases). V lost 1 base and J 8 bases, leaving 15 bases between the germline ends. The CDR3 has 15 residues. Germline V gives CDR1 SEHNR, CDR2 FQNEAQ (reference sequence). Here the CDR3 DNA reads TGTGCCAGCAGCTTAGATCGCGGGACGGGGGATGAGCAGTTCTTC. This sequence encodes CASSLDRGTGDEQFF. The whole variable domain, remainder taken from reference TRBV7-9 and TRBJ2-1, is DTGVSQNPRHKITKRGQNVTFRCDPISEHNRLYWYRQTLGQGPEFLTYFQNEAQLEKSRLLSDRFSAERPKGSFSTLEIQRTEQGDSAMYLCASSLDRGTGDEQFFGPGTRLTVL.

The V call is TRBV11-2, the J call TRBJ1-6; D gene ambiguous. Germline CDR1 SGHAT, CDR2 FQNNGV. The CDR3 runs to 15 residues. Trimming left V 7 bases short and J 5 bases short, with 15 bases between. For the CDR3, the DNA is TGTGCCAGCACCCCTCAGGCCTTCGATAATTCACCCCTCCACTTT. Amino acids: CASTPQAFDNSPLHF.

About this clone: Other DNA sequences from this sample encode an identical CDR3 as well. The V and J genes are TRBV27 and TRBJ1-1; 7 positions agree with TRBD1. Germline V gives CDR1 MNHEY, CDR2 SMNVEV (reference sequence). V lost 4 bases and J lost 3; bases outside the gene matches: 5. The CDR3 runs to 14 residues. This chain's CDR3 is CASSWGRGDTEAFF. The CDR3 DNA reads TGTGCCAGCAGTTGGGGCAGGGGGGACACTGAAGCTTTCTTT.

J is TRBJ2-2 and V is TRBV27, with 8 nucleotides matching TRBD1. This CDR3 contains 15 residues. The germline CDR1 and CDR2 sequences are MNHEY and SMNVEV (reference sequence). Unmatched junction bases numbered 8, after V lost 6 bases and J lost 5 bases. CDR3 protein: CASSVGQGWTGELFF. The CDR3 bases are TGTGCCAGCAGCGTCGGACAGGGCTGGACCGGGGAGCTGTTTTTT.

V gene TRBV6-6 combines with J gene TRBJ2-7; 10 bases agree with TRBD2. The CDR3 consists of 15 residues. V lost 4 bases, J lost 6 bases, and 9 bases stayed unmatched. Germline CDR1 MNHNY, CDR2 SVGAGI (reference sequence). CDR3 region: CASSFEPSGSSEQYF. CDR3 in DNA: TGTGCCAGCAGTTTCGAACCTAGCGGGAGCAGCGAGCAGTACTTC.